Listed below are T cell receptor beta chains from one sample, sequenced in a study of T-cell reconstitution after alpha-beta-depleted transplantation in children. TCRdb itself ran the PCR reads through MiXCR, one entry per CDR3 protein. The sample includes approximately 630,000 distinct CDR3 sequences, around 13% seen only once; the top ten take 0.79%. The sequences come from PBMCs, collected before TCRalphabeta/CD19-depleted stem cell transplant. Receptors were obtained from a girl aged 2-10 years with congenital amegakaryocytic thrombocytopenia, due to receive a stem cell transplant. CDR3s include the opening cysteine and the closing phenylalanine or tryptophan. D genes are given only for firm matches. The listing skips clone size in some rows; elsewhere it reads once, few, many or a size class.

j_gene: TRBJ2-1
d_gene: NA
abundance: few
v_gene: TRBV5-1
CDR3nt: TGCGCCAGCAGCTTGGTGGCTAGCCGGAACAATGAGCAGTTCTTC
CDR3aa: CASSLVASRNNEQFF

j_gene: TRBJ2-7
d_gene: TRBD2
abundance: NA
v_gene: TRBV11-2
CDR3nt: TGTGCCAGCAGCTTAGTGGCTAGCGGGCGGGACGAGCAGTACTTC
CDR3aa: CASSLVASGRDEQYF

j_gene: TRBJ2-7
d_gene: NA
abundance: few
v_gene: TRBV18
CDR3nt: TGTGCCAGCTCACCAGACGCGGGCCCGATCTCCTACGAGCAGTACTTC
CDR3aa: CASSPDAGPISYEQYF

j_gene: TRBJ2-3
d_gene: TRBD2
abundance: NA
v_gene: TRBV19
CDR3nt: TGTGCCAGTGGCCCCCCGGAGGGAGGGCCCGGAGATACGCAGTATTTT
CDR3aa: CASGPPEGGPGDTQYF

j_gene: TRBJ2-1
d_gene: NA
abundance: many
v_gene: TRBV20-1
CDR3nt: TGCAGCGGGAGTCGGGGCCATGAGCAGTTCTTC
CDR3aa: CSGSRGHEQFF

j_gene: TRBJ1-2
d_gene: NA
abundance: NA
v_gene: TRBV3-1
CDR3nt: TGTGCCAGCAGCCTCCTCGTGGGGGCTAACTATGGCTACACCTTC
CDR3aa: CASSLLVGANYGYTF

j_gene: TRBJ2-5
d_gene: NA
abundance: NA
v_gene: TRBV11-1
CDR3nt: TGTGCCAGCAGCGCAACAGGGTTAGGAGAGACCCAGTACTTC
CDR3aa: CASSATGLGETQYF

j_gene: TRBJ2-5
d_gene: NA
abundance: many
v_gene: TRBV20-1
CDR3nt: TGCAGTGCTACGCATCGACAGGTTGACCAAGAGACCCAGTACTTC
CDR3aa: CSATHRQVDQETQYF

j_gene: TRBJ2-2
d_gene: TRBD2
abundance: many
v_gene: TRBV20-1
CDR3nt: TGCAGTGCTAGAAGGACTAGCGGGAGCTCTGGGGAGCTGTTTTTT
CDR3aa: CSARRTSGSSGELFF

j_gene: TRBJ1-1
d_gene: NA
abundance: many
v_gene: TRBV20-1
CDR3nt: TGCAGTGCTAGAGATCGAATTAACCTGATAGTGAACACTGAAGCTTTCTTT
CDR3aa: CSARDRINLIVNTEAFF

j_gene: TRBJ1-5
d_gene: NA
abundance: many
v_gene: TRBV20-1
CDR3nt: TGCAGTGCTAGCAGGCAGTTTAGCAATCAGCCCCAGCATTTT
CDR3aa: CSASRQFSNQPQHF

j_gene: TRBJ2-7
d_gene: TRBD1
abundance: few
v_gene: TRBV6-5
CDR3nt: TGTGCCAGCAGTTACTCGGCAGGGGGTACCCCCTACGAGCAGTACTTC
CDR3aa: CASSYSAGGTPYEQYF

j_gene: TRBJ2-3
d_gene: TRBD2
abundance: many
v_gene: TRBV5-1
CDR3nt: TGCGCCAGCAGCTTGGCCGTGAGACTAGCGGGTCTCGGAGATACGCAGTATTTT
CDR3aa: CASSLAVRLAGLGDTQYF

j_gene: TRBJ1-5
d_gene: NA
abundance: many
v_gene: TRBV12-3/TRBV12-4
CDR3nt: TGTGCCAGCAGTTTTGGGCAGGGATCTAGTCAGCCCCAGCATTTT
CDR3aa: CASSFGQGSSQPQHF

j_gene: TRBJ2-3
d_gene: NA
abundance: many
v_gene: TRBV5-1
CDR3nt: TGCGCCAGCAGCTCTTCGGGGAACACAGATACGCAGTATTTT
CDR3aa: CASSSSGNTDTQYF

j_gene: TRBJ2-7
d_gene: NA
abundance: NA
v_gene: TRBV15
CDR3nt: TGTGCCACCATTACGTCGACAGGCGTCTCCTACGAGCAGTACTTC
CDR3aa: CATITSTGVSYEQYF

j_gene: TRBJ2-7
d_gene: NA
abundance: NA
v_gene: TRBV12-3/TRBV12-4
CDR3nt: TGTGCCAGCAGTTTGGAGGTCGGAAGGAAAAACGAGCAGTACTTC
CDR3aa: CASSLEVGRKNEQYF

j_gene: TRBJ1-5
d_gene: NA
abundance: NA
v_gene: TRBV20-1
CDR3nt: TGCAGTGCTTCCCCTGGGAGGGATTATTATAGCAATCAGCCCCAGCATTTT
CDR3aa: CSASPGRDYYSNQPQHF

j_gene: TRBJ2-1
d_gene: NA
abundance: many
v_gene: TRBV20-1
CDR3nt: TGCAGTGCTAGAAGGTTTGGGGATGAGCAGTTCTTC
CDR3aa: CSARRFGDEQFF

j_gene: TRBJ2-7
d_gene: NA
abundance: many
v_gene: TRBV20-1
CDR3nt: TGCAGTGCTAGATCAAGGTGGGACTCGCTGGCCTCCGAGCAGTACTTC
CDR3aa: CSARSRWDSLASEQYF

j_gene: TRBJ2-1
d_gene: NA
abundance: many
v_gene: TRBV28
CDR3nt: TGTGCCAGCAGTGCAACTAGTTCGGGATTCTATGAGCAGTTCTTC
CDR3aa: CASSATSSGFYEQFF

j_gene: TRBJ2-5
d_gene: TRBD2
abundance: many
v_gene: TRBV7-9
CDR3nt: TGTGCCAGCAGCCTCTTGGCGGGAGGGCCTCTACAAGAGACCCAGTACTTC
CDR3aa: CASSLLAGGPLQETQYF

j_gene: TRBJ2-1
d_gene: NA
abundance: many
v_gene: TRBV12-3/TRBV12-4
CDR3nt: TGTGCCAGCACCGAGGACTGGCTCAGCGTCAATGAGCAGTTCTTC
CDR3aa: CASTEDWLSVNEQFF

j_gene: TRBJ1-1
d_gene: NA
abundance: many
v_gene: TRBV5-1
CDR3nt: TGCGCCAGCAGGTTGAACACTGAAGCTTTCTTT
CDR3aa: CASRLNTEAFF

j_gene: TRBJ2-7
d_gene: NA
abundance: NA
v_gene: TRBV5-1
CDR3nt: TGCGCCAGCATGTCCCTAGCGACCTACGAGCAGTACTTC
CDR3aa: CASMSLATYEQYF

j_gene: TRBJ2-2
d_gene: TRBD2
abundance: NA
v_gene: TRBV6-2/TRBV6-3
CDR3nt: TGTGCCAGCAGTCCCCCCCCGAGATGGGGGAGGGCCCTTGGGTACACCGGGGAGCTGTTTTTT
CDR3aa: CASSPPPRWGRALGYTGELFF

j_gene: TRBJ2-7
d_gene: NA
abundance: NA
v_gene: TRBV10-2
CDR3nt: TGCGCCAGCAGTGAAGGGCACAGCTACGAGCAGTACTTC
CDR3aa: CASSEGHSYEQYF

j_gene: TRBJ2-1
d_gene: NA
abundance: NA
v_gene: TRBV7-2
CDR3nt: TGTGCCAGCAGCTTACGGGCGTACTCCAGGGAAGAGCAGTTCTTC
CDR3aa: CASSLRAYSREEQFF

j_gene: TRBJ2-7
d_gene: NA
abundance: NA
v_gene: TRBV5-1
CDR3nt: TGCGCCAGCAGCTCGGACATCCCAGCCTACGAGCAGTACTTC
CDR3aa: CASSSDIPAYEQYF

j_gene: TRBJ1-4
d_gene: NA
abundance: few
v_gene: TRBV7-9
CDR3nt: TGTGCCAGCAGCTCCTCGGACAGTAATGAAAAACTGTTTTTT
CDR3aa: CASSSSDSNEKLFF

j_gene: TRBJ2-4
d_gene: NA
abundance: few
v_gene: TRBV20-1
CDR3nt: TGCAGTGCTAGTAAGGGGTCGGCCAAAAACATTCAGTACTTC
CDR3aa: CSASKGSAKNIQYF

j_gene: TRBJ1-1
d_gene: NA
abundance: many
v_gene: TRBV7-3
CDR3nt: TGTGCCAGCAGCTCCCTAGGGGGCACTGAAGCTTTCTTT
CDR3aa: CASSSLGGTEAFF

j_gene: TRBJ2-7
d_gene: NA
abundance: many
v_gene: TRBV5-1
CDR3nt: TGCGCCAGCAGGAATGAGGGGTTTTTGGACGAGCAGTACTTC
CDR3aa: CASRNEGFLDEQYF

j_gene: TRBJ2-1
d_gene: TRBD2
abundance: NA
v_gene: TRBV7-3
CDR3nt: TGTGCCAGCAGCCGTCGGGGAAGCGGGAGTTACAATGAGCAGTTCTTC
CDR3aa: CASSRRGSGSYNEQFF

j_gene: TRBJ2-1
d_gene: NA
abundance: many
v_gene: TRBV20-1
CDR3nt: TGCAGTGCTAGGGAGTCTGAGAATGAGCAGTTCTTC
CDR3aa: CSARESENEQFF

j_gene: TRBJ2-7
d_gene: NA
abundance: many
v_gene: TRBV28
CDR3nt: TGTGCCAGCAGACCACCAAAAGGTGGCGAGCAGTACTTC
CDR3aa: CASRPPKGGEQYF

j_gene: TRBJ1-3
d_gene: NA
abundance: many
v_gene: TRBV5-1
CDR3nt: TGCGCCAGCGGGTGGGCCCCGGAGGACACCATATATTTT
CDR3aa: CASGWAPEDTIYF

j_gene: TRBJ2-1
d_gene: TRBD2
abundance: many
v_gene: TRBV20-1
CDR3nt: TGCAGTGCTAGTAAACTAGCGGGAGGAGGCAATGAGCAGTTCTTC
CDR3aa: CSASKLAGGGNEQFF

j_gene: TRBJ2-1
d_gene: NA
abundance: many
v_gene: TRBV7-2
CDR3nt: TGTGCCAGCAGCTTCGCCGACTGGATTTCCTACAATGAGCAGTTCTTC
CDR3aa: CASSFADWISYNEQFF

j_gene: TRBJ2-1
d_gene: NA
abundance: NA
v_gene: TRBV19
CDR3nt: TGTGCCAGTAGTACGAGCGGAGACTCCTACAATGAGCAGTTCTTC
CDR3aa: CASSTSGDSYNEQFF

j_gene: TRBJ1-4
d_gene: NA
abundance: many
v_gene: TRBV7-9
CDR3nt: TGTGCCAGCAGCCACAGTGCAACTAATGAAAAACTGTTTTTT
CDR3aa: CASSHSATNEKLFF

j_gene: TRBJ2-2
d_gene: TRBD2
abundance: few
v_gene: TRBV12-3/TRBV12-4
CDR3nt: TGTGCCAGCAGTTCCCGGGGGGGGCTGTTTTTT
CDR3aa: CASSSRGGLFF

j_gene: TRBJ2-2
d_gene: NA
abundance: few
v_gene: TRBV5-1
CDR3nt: TGCGCCAGCAGCTTCGCGTGGCCCGCCACCGGGGAGCTGTTTTTT
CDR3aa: CASSFAWPATGELFF

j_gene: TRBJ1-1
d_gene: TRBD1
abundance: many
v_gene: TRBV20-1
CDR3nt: TGCAGTGCTACAGGACAGGGGCCTTTTGAAGCTTTCTTT
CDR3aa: CSATGQGPFEAFF

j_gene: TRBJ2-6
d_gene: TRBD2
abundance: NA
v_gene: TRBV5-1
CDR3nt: TGCGCCAGCAGCGGCGGGACTAGCGGCTTCCTCTCTGGGGCCAACGTCCTGACTTTC
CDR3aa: CASSGGTSGFLSGANVLTF

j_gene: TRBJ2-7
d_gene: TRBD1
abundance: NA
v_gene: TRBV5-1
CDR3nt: TGCGCCAGCAGCTCGGGACAGGCATCCACCTACGAGCAGTACTTC
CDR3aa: CASSSGQASTYEQYF